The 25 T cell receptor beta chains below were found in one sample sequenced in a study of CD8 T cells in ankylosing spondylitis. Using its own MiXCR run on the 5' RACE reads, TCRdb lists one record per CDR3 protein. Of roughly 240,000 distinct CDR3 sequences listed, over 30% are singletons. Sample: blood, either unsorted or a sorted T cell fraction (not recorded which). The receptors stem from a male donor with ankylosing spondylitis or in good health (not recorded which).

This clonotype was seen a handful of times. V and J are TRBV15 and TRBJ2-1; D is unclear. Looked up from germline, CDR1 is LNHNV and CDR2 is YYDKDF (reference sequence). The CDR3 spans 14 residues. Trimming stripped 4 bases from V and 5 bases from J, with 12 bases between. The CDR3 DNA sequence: TGTGCCACCAGCAAGGAGTTCCCCAACAATGAGCAGTTCTTC. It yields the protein CATSKEFPNNEQFF.

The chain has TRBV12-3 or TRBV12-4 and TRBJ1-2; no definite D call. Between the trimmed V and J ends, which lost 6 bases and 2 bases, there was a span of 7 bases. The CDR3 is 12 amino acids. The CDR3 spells CASRRANYGYTF. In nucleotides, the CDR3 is TGTGCCAGCAGACGGGCCAACTATGGCTACACCTTC.

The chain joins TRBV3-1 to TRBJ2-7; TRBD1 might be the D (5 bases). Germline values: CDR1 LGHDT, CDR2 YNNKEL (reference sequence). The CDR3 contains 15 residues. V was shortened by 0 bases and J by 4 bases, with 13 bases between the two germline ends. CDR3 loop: CASSQDPQGSYEQYF. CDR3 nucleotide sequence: TGTGCCAGCAGCCAAGATCCCCAGGGTAGTTACGAGCAGTACTTC.

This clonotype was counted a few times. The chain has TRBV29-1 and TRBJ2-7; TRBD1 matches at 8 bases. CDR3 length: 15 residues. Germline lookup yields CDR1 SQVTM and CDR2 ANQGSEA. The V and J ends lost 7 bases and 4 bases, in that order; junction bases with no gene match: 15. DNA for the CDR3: TGCAGCGCACGGCGGGGACAGGATTCCGTTTACGAGCAGTACTTC. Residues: CSARRGQDSVYEQYF.

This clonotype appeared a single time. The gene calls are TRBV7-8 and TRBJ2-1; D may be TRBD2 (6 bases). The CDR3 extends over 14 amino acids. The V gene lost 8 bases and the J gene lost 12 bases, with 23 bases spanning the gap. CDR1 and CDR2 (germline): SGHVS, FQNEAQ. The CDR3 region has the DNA TGTGCCAGCGCTGGAACGGCGGGGTTGATTGGGCAGTTCTTC. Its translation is CASAGTAGLIGQFF.

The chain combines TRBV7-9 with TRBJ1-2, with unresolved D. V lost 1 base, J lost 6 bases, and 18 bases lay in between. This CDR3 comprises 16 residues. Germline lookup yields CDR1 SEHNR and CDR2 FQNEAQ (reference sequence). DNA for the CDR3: TGTGCCAGCAGCTTAGAGTCGAGGGTGGAGTCCGATGGCTACACCTTC. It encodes CASSLESRVESDGYTF. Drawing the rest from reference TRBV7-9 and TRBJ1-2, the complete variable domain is DTGVSQNPRHKITKRGQNVTFRCDPISEHNRLYWYRQTLGQGPEFLTYFQNEAQLEKSRLLSDRFSAERPKGSFSTLEIQRTEQGDSAMYLCASSLESRVESDGYTFGSGTRLTVV.

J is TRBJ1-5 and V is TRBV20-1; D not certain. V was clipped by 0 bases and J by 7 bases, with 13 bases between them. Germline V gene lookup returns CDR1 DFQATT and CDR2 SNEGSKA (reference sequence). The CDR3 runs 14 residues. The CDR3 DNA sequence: TGCAGTGCTAGAGATGTTGAGGGCCGGCAGCCCCAGCATTTT. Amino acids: CSARDVEGRQPQHF.

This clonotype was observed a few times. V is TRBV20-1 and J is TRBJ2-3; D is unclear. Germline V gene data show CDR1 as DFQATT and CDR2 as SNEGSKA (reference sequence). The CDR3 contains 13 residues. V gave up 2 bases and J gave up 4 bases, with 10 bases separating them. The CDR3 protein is CSARPLSADTQYF. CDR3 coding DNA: TGCAGTGCTAGACCCCTATCGGCAGATACGCAGTATTTT.

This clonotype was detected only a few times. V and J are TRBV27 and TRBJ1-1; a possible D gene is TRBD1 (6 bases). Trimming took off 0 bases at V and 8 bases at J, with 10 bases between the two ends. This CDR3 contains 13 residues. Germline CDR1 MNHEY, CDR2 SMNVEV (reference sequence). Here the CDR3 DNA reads TGTGCCAGCAGTTTATCTCCCACAGGGGAAGCTTTCTTT. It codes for CASSLSPTGEAFF.

The CDR3 loop reads CSVREDEQFF. The CDR3 coding sequence is TGCAGCGTTCGAGAGGATGAGCAGTTCTTC. The chain links TRBV29-1 to TRBJ2-1; D not resolved. CDR1 and CDR2 (germline): SQVTM, ANQGSEA. V was shortened by 5 bases and J by 8 bases, with 7 bases between the two germline ends. The CDR3 loop spans 10 amino acids.

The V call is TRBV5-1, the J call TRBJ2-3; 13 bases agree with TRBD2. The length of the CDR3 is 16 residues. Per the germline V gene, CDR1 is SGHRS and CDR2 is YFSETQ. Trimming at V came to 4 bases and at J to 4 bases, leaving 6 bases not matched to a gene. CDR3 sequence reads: CASSLWTSGGADTQYF. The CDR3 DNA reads TGCGCCAGCAGCCTGTGGACTAGCGGGGGCGCAGATACGCAGTATTTT.

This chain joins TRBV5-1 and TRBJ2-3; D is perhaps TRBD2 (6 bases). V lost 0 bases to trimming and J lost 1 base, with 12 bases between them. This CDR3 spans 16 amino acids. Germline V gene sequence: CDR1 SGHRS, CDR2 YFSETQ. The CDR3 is CASSLGLQRGTDTQYF. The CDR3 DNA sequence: TGCGCCAGCAGCTTGGGGCTCCAGCGGGGCACAGATACGCAGTATTTT.

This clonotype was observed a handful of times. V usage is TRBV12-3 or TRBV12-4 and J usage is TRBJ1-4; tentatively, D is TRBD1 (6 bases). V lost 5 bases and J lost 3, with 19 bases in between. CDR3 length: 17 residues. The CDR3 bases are TGTGCCAGCAGTCCCTTTCTCAAACAGGGTCCTAATGAAAAACTGTTTTTT. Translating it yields CASSPFLKQGPNEKLFF.

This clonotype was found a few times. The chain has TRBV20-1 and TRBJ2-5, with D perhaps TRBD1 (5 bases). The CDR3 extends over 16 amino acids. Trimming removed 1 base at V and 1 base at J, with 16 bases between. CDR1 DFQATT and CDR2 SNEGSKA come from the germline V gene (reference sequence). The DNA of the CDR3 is TGCAGTGCTAGAGTGTTTGGACATCTCTTCCAAGAGACCCAGTACTTC. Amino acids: CSARVFGHLFQETQYF.

The CDR3 reads CASSQGWGGLAKNIQYF. The DNA of the CDR3 is TGTGCCAGCAGCCAAGGATGGGGGGGCCTAGCCAAAAACATTCAGTACTTC. The V and J genes are TRBV7-2 and TRBJ2-4; D may be TRBD2 (7 bases). V was clipped by 5 bases and J by 0 bases, with 17 bases between them. The CDR3 covers 17 residues. Germline values: CDR1 SGHTA, CDR2 FQGNSA.

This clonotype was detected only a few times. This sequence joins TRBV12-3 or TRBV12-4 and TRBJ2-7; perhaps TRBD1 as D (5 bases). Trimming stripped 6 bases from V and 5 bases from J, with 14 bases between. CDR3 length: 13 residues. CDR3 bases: TGTGCCAGCAGCTATTTGAACAGGAACGAGCAGTACTTC. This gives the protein CASSYLNRNEQYF.

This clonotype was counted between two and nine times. DNA for the CDR3: TGTGCCAGCAACACGAGGTCCGGGGTGGATGAGCAGTTCTTC. This gives the protein CASNTRSGVDEQFF. The chain carries TRBV7-9 and TRBJ2-1, with D maybe TRBD2 (5 bases). The CDR3 sequence is 14 residues long. V was pared by 7 bases and J by 8 bases, with 18 bases between. Germline CDR1 SEHNR, CDR2 FQNEAQ (reference sequence).

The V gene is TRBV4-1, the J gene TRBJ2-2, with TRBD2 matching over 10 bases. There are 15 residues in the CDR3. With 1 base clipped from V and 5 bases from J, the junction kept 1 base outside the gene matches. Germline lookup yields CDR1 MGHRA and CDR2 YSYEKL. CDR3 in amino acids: CASSQALAGTGELFF. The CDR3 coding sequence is TGCGCCAGCAGCCAAGCACTAGCGGGGACCGGGGAGCTGTTTTTT.

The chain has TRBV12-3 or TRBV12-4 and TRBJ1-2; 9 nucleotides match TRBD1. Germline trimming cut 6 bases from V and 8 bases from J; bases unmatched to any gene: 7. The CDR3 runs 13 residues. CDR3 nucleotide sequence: TGTGCCAGCAGGGGAACAGGGGGCTGGGGCTACACCTTC. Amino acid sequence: CASRGTGGWGYTF.

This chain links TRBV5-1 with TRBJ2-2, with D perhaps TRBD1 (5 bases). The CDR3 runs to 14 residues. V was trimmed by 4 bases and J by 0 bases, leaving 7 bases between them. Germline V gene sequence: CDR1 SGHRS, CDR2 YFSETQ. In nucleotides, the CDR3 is TGCGCCAGCAGCATGGACACGAACACCGGGGAGCTGTTTTTT. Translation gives CASSMDTNTGELFF.

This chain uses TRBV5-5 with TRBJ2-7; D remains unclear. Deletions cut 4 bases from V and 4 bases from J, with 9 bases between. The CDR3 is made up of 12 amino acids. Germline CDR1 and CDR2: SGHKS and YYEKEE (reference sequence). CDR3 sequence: CASSPVGYEQYF. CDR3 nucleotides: TGTGCCAGCAGCCCCGTCGGGTACGAGCAGTACTTC.

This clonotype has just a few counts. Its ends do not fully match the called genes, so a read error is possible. The CDR3 region has the DNA TGTGCCATCAGTGTTGAACCCTCCTCCGAGCAGTACTTC. Translating gives CAISVEPSSEQYF. The rearrangement links TRBV10-3 to TRBJ2-7, with D uncertain. The length of the CDR3 is 13 residues. CDR1 is ENHRY and CDR2 is SYGVKD in the germline V gene.

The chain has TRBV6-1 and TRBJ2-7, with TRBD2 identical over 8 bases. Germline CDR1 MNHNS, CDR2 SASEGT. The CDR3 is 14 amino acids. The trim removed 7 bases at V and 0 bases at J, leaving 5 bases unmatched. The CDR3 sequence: CASKSGGRSYEQYF. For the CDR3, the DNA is TGTGCCAGCAAATCGGGGGGGCGCTCCTACGAGCAGTACTTC.

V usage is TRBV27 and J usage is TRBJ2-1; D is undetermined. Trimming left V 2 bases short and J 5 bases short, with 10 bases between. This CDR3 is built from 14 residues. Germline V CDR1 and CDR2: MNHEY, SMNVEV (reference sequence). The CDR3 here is CASSLLAVHNEQFF. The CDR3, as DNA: TGTGCCAGCAGTTTACTCGCGGTACACAATGAGCAGTTCTTC.

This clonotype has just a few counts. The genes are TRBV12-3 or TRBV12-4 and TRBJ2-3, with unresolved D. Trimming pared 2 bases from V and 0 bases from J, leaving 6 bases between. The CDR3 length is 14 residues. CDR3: CASSLRFSTDTQYF. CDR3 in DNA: TGTGCCAGCAGTTTAAGGTTTAGCACAGATACGCAGTATTTT.